This TCR beta chain was sequenced during a study of blood T cell repertoires in COVID-19. Study context: Whether acute or convalescent, the COVID-19 samples came from the United States, Italy and Spain. PBMCs, B-cell-depleted T cells, or T cells provided the cDNA or gDNA that made up the material.

In the authors' workflow: Estimates of nucleated cell counts were drawn from the amplification of reference gene primers. Sequenced by immunoSEQ multiplex PCR; TCRdb stores in-frame clones only, minus some. V, J and clone size reflect that table, while D and trimming were determined from the DNA. The sample holds over 200,000 clones, approximately 86% seen once. The germline V gene encodes CDR1 MGHRA and CDR2 YSYEKL. The CDR3 extends over 17 amino acids. V trimming: 4 bases; J trimming: 0 bases; junction bases outside the gene matches: 6. This sequence joins TRBV4-1 and TRBJ2-5; 12 nucleotides agree with TRBD2. Source material: peripheral blood. This TCR was recovered from a woman in her thirties with acute or convalescent COVID-19. DNA for the CDR3: TGCGCCAGCAGCCCAGCTGGACTAGCGGGGCACCAAGAGACCCAGTACTTC. It codes for CASSPAGLAGHQETQYF.